Listed here are 20 T cell receptor beta chains from one sample, sequenced in a study of CD8 T cells in ankylosing spondylitis. Overall study findings and caveats: Seemingly distinctive of ankylosing spondylitis blood was a TCR beta motif formed by eight highly homologous variants.

TCRdb reprocessed the 5' RACE reads via MiXCR and lists one record per CDR3 protein. The sample consists of 350,000 to 550,000 distinct CDR3 sequences, roughly a quarter of them appearing once. These receptors lack a known antigen. Sequencing input: blood, either unsorted or a sorted T cell fraction (not recorded which). The receptors shown here come from a male donor with ankylosing spondylitis.

In this sample, this clonotype turned up a few times. The chain joins TRBV3-1 to TRBJ2-3, with D perhaps being TRBD1 or TRBD2 (5 bases each). V was pared by 0 bases and J by 2 bases, with 9 bases between. This CDR3 is built from 15 residues. Germline V gene sequence: CDR1 LGHDT, CDR2 YNNKEL (reference sequence). In DNA form, the CDR3 reads TGTGCCAGCAGCCAAGACGGGGCAAACACAGATACGCAGTATTTT. It specifies CASSQDGANTDTQYF.

This sequence joins TRBV15 and TRBJ2-5, with D perhaps TRBD1 (5 bases). CDR3 length: 13 amino acids. The germline gives CDR1 LNHNV, CDR2 YYDKDF (reference sequence). Trimming took off 3 bases at V and 1 base at J, with 6 bases between the two ends. CDR3 loop: CATSRTAQETQYF. CDR3 DNA: TGTGCCACCAGCAGGACAGCCCAAGAGACCCAGTACTTC.

The chain has TRBV12-3 or TRBV12-4 and TRBJ2-1; D is unresolved. Trimming cost V 0 bases and J 2 bases, with 8 bases left between them. CDR3 length: 15 amino acids. The CDR3 sequence: CASSLALPPYNEQFF. CDR3 DNA sequence: TGTGCCAGCAGTTTAGCCTTACCCCCCTACAATGAGCAGTTCTTC.

This clonotype was counted a few times. J is TRBJ2-7 and V is TRBV27; D is ambiguous. V gave up 1 base and J gave up 5 bases, with 9 bases separating them. The CDR3 runs to 13 residues. From germline, CDR1 is MNHEY and CDR2 SMNVEV (reference sequence). Here the CDR3 DNA reads TGTGCCAGCAGTTTATGTAGACACAACGAGCAGTACGTC. Translating it yields CASSLCRHNEQYV.

V gene TRBV5-6 combines with J gene TRBJ1-3; tentative D call: TRBD1 (5 bases). CDR1 is SGHDT and CDR2 is YYEEEE in the germline V gene. V lost 4 bases to trimming and J lost 7 bases, with 12 bases between them. This CDR3 is built from 13 residues. The CDR3 protein is CASSTGAPNTIYF. The CDR3 DNA sequence: TGTGCCAGCAGCACCGGGGCTCCTAACACCATATATTTT.

The CDR3 protein is CASSLTSTVETQYF. CDR3 coding DNA: TGTGCCAGCAGCTTAACTAGCACGGTGGAGACCCAGTACTTC. This rearrangement joins TRBV11-3 to TRBJ2-5; D is possibly TRBD2 (6 bases). V shed 2 bases and J shed 5 bases, with 12 bases lying between them. The CDR3 covers 14 residues. Germline V gene data show CDR1 as SGHNT and CDR2 as YENEEA.

This clonotype was found a few times. V is TRBV7-2 and J is TRBJ2-7, with D possibly matching TRBD2 (6 bases). Trimming removed 0 bases at V and 10 bases at J, with 13 bases between. The CDR3 has 13 amino acids. Germline loops: CDR1 SGHTA, CDR2 FQGNSA. The chain's CDR3 is CASSLARSGDQYF. For the CDR3, the DNA is TGTGCCAGCAGCTTAGCTCGTAGCGGAGATCAGTACTTC.

The chain couples TRBV20-1 to TRBJ2-4; TRBD1 or TRBD2 may be the D gene (5 bases each). The germline V and J ends were trimmed by 6 bases and 3 bases, with 12 bases remaining between them. From germline, CDR1 is DFQATT and CDR2 SNEGSKA (reference sequence). CDR3 length equals 13 residues. The CDR3 DNA reads as TGCAGTGCCCCGGTGGGGGTCAAAAACATTCAGTACTTC. It encodes CSAPVGVKNIQYF.

In its sample, this clonotype was seen a few times. V and J are TRBV27 and TRBJ1-5; 8 bases match TRBD1. The J segment lost 2 bases and the V segment lost 3 bases, leaving 6 bases of the junction unmatched. Germline loops: CDR1 MNHEY, CDR2 SMNVEV (reference sequence). The length of the CDR3 is 16 residues. CDR3 amino acids: CASSLSTGAGNQPQHF. Here the CDR3 DNA reads TGTGCCAGCAGTTTGTCGACAGGGGCCGGCAATCAGCCCCAGCATTTT.

V usage is TRBV29-1 and J usage is TRBJ1-2, with TRBD1 identical over 7 bases. The ends lost 5 bases at V and 4 bases at J; junction bases unmatched: 4. This CDR3 has 12 amino acids. Germline V gene lookup returns CDR1 SQVTM and CDR2 ANQGSEA. The CDR3, as DNA: TGCAGCGTTCCAGGACAGGTCTATGGCTACACCTTC. Protein: CSVPGQVYGYTF.

V gene TRBV29-1 combines with J gene TRBJ2-7; tentatively, D is TRBD1 or TRBD2 (5 bases each). The CDR3 extends over 12 amino acids. V shed 6 bases and J shed 7 bases, with 16 bases lying between them. Looked up from germline, CDR1 is SQVTM and CDR2 is ANQGSEA. CDR3 DNA: TGCAGCGTCCGGGACGGCAGGCGGGAGCAGTACTTC. This translates into CSVRDGRREQYF.

The chain is built from TRBV5-1 and TRBJ2-1, with 7 bases matching TRBD1. V trimming: 6 bases; J trimming: 0 bases; junction bases outside the gene matches: 9. Germline V gene lookup returns CDR1 SGHRS and CDR2 YFSETQ. The CDR3 has 16 amino acids. For the CDR3, the DNA is TGCGCCAGCAACCATCCCGGGACAGTCTCCTACAATGAGCAGTTCTTC. It codes for CASNHPGTVSYNEQFF. Drawing the rest from reference TRBV5-1 and TRBJ2-1, the complete variable domain is KAGVTQTPRYLIKTRGQQVTLSCSPISGHRSVSWYQQTPGQGLQFLFEYFSETQRNKGNFPGRFSGRQFSNSRSEMNVSTLELGDSALYLCASNHPGTVSYNEQFFGPGTRLTVL.

The chain links TRBV5-1 to TRBJ2-5; the D gene is possibly TRBD1 (5 bases). The germline CDR1 and CDR2 sequences are SGHRS and YFSETQ. The CDR3 spans 13 residues. The V and J ends lost 5 bases and 1 base respectively, with 9 bases between them. The CDR3 is CASRLRGQETQYF. The DNA of the CDR3 is TGCGCCAGCAGATTAAGGGGCCAAGAGACCCAGTACTTC.

The chain has TRBV25-1 and TRBJ1-6; TRBD1 might be the D (5 bases). The CDR3 contains 11 residues. CDR1 is MGHDK, CDR2 SYGVNS, per germline. Trimming cost V 6 bases and J 12 bases, with 9 bases left between them. In nucleotides, the CDR3 is TGTGCCAGCAGCCCTGGGGGACCCCTCCACTTT. Translated: CASSPGGPLHF.

This clonotype was counted only a few times. The V call is TRBV29-1, the J call TRBJ2-5, with D perhaps being TRBD1 or TRBD2 (5 bases each). V lost 6 bases to trimming and J lost 2 bases, with 10 bases between them. The CDR3 runs 12 residues. From germline, CDR1 is SQVTM and CDR2 ANQGSEA. The CDR3 here is CSVTEGQETQYF. In DNA, the CDR3 is TGCAGCGTAACAGAGGGGCAAGAGACCCAGTACTTC.

The chain uses TRBV11-2 and TRBJ2-3, with no clear D. V lost 0 bases, J lost 14 bases, and 12 bases lay in between. This CDR3 spans 12 amino acids. From germline, CDR1 is SGHAT and CDR2 FQNNGV. The CDR3 nucleotides read TGTGCCAGCAGCTTAGATCGAGGCCCGTTGTATTTT. It specifies CASSLDRGPLYF.

V is TRBV6-6 and J is TRBJ1-5; no firm D call. V gave up 7 bases and J gave up 4 bases, with 8 bases separating them. Germline-derived CDR1 and CDR2 are MNHNY and SVGAGI (reference sequence). This CDR3 is built from 12 residues. The DNA of the CDR3 is TGTGCCAGCACGAGTACAAATCAGCCCCAGCATTTT. Translating gives CASTSTNQPQHF.

The rearrangement uses TRBV20-1 and TRBJ2-5; TRBD1 agrees at 10 bases. This CDR3 region has 13 residues. V shed 5 bases, J shed 4 bases, and the junction held 4 bases outside the gene matches. The germline CDR1 and CDR2 sequences are DFQATT and SNEGSKA (reference sequence). The CDR3 DNA follows: TGCAGTGCTTCCGACAGGGGGCGAGAGACCCAGTACTTC. It is translated as CSASDRGRETQYF.

This clonotype showed up just a few times. This rearrangement joins TRBV5-1 to TRBJ2-1, with 7 bases identical to TRBD1. Germline V gives CDR1 SGHRS, CDR2 YFSETQ. CDR3 length: 15 amino acids. The V segment lost 0 bases and the J segment 5 bases; nucleotides outside the gene matches: 5. CDR3 sequence (DNA): TGCGCCAGCAGCTTGGGACAGGGTAGGCACAATGAGCAGTTCTTC. Its translation: CASSLGQGRHNEQFF.

The V and J genes are TRBV7-7 and TRBJ2-3, with 8 positions matching TRBD2. The CDR3 is 15 amino acids. CDR1 is SSHAT, CDR2 FNYEAQ, per germline (reference sequence). The V gene end was trimmed by 2 bases and the J gene end by 5 bases; junction bases not matched to a gene: 6. CDR3 loop: CASSLTSGGIDTQYF. DNA for the CDR3: TGTGCCAGCAGCTTAACTAGCGGAGGCATAGATACGCAGTATTTT.